This paragraph covers one T cell receptor beta chain sequence. These data are taken from a study of T cell responses to AZD1222 COVID-19 vaccine. Study information: Pooled samples include second doses given at about 4 or 12 weeks.

Generated by immunoSEQ multiplex PCR, the TCRdb table keeps only in-frame clones and is missing some. The sample lists 140,000 to 150,000 clones, around 93% seen once, with over 7.5% in the top ten. CDR1 and CDR2 from the germline V gene are MDHEN and SYDVKM. The CDR3 has 13 amino acids. Trimming stripped 6 bases from V and 4 bases from J, with 12 bases between. This clonotype was obtained from an adult in good health. Sequencing used peripheral blood, obtained on day 0 of AZD1222 vaccination. The J gene is TRBJ1-2, the V gene TRBV28, with a possible D match to TRBD1 (5 bases). The CDR3 reads CASRETAFYGYTF. CDR3 nucleotide sequence: TGTGCCAGCAGGGAGACAGCCTTCTATGGCTACACCTTC.